The present T cell receptor beta chain was sequenced within a study of blood T cell repertoires in COVID-19. The ends lost 5 bases at V and 0 bases at J; junction bases unmatched: 9. Germline CDR1 and CDR2: MDHEN and SYDVKM. The CDR3 is made up of 17 amino acids. Sequencing was performed with immunoSEQ multiplex PCR; in TCRdb, only in-frame clones are kept and a portion is missing. The repertoire holds roughly 52,000 clones, with under 90% as singletons. This clone turned up a few times. The chain carries TRBV28 and TRBJ1-5; 8 bases map to TRBD1. The sample consisted of peripheral blood. The sequence derives from a man older than 75 with COVID-19, enrolled during active disease. DNA for the CDR3: TGTGCCAGCAGTCTCCACAGGGGGGAGGTTAGCAATCAGCCCCAGCATTTT. Amino acids: CASSLHRGEVSNQPQHF.